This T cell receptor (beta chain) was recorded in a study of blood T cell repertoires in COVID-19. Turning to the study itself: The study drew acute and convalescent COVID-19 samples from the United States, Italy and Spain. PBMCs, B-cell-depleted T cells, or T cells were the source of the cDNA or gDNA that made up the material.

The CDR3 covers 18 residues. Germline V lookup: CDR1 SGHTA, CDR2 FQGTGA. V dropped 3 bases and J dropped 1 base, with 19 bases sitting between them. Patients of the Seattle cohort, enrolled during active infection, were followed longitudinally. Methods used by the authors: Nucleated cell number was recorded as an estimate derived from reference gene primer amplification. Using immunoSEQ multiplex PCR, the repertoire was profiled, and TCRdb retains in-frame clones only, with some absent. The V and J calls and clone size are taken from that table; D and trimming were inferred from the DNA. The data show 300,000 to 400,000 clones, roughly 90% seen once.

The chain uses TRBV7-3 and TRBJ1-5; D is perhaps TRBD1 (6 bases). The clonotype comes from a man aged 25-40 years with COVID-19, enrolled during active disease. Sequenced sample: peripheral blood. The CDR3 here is CASSLGRAGESSNQPQHF. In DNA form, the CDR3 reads TGTGCCAGCAGCTTGGGGAGGGCAGGGGAGTCCAGCAATCAGCCCCAGCATTTT.